These T cell receptor beta chains were read from a single sample in a study of tumor and adjacent non-tumor tissue in lung cancer. TCRdb passed the multiplex PCR reads through MiXCR, listing each CDR3 protein once. The sample carries 65,000 to 75,000 distinct CDR3 sequences, around 78% recorded once. Sequences were obtained from lung tumor tissue. These receptors were obtained from a man in his 60s with non-small cell lung cancer. Each CDR3 is given with its conserved first and last residue. A D gene is named only where the DNA matches it firmly. Not all rows give a size; the values are once, few, many and, for expanded clones, a class.

abundance	d_gene	v_gene	len	j_gene	CDR3aa	CDR3nt
once	NA	TRBV6-5	16	TRBJ2-1	CASSDLVGKFYNEQFF	TGTGCCAGCAGTGATCTAGTGGGAAAATTCTACAATGAACAGTTCTTC
few	TRBD2	TRBV11-2	15	TRBJ2-1	CASSPWAAGVNEQFF	TGTGCCAGCAGCCCCTGGGCCGCGGGAGTGAATGAGCAGTTCTTC
NA	TRBD1	TRBV15	13	TRBJ2-1	CASRDRGSNEQFF	TGTGCCAGCCGGGACAGGGGGTCCAATGAGCAGTTCTTC
NA	TRBD2	TRBV5-4	16	TRBJ2-3	CASSPIEREPGDALYF	TGTGCGAGCAGCCCTATCGAGCGGGAGCCGGGAGATGCGCTGTATTTT
NA	NA	TRBV29-1	13	TRBJ2-1	CSVAEGLSNEQSF	TGCAGCGTTGCGGAGGGCCTCAGTAATGAGCAGTCCTTC
NA	NA	TRBV5-4	14	TRBJ2-3	CVSSPGGESDTQYF	TGTGTCAGCAGCCCCGGCGGGGAATCAGATACTCAGTATTTT
NA	NA	TRBV6-2/TRBV6-3	14	TRBJ2-7	CACRSNRFSYVQYF	TGTGCCTGTAGATCGAACAGGTTCTCCTACGTGCAGTACTTC
NA	NA	TRBV12-3/TRBV12-4	16	TRBJ2-2	CASSLYPAGNTRELFF	TGTGCCAGCAGTCTCTACCCGGCCGGGAACACCCGGGAGCTGTTTTTT
NA	NA	TRBV11-3	16	TRBJ2-2	CASNPSRDNIGGELFF	TGTGCCAGCAACCCGTCCCGGGACAATATCGGCGGGGAGCTGTTTTTT
many	NA	TRBV5-4	11	TRBJ2-2	CASSLAGELFF	TGTGCCAGCAGCTTGGCCGGGGAGCTGTTTTTT
NA	TRBD1	TRBV5-4	16	TRBJ1-3	CATHRGTGISGNTIYF	TGTGCCACTCATCGCGGGACAGGAATTTCTGGAAACACCATATATTTT
NA	NA	TRBV6-5	15	TRBJ2-1	CASSYSRRKGNEQFF	TGTGCCAGCAGTTACTCGAGACGCAAGGGGAATGAGCAGTTCTTC
NA	TRBD2	TRBV7-9	19	TRBJ2-7	CASSLEMGLASYTSYEQYF	TGTGCCAGCAGCTTAGAGATGGGACTAGCGAGCTATACATCTTACGAGCAGTACTTC
NA	NA	TRBV6-5	15	TRBJ1-2	CASSPQGGNNHGYTF	TGTGCCAGCAGTCCACAGGGTGGTAATAACCATGGCTACACCTTC
NA	NA	TRBV6-6	16	TRBJ2-3	CASTPKNRGSTDTQQF	TGTGCCAGCACCCCGAAGAATAGGGGGAGCACAGATACGCAGCAATTT
few	NA	TRBV29-1	15	TRBJ2-3	CSVESGATRTDTQYF	TGCAGCGTTGAGTCCGGGGCAACTCGCACAGATACGCAGTATTTT
NA	NA	TRBV29-1	16	TRBJ2-1	CSFDGATGSSYNEQFF	TGCAGCTTTGATGGAGCTACCGGCAGCTCCTACAATGAGCAGTTCTTC
NA	TRBD1	TRBV24-1	12	TRBJ2-7	CATQGQSYEQYF	TGTGCCACCCAGGGACAGTCCTACGAGCAGTACTTC
NA	NA	TRBV11-1	15	TRBJ2-1	CASSYLVGTYNELFF	TGTGCCAGCAGCTACCTAGTGGGAACCTACAATGAGCTGTTCTTC
NA	TRBD2	TRBV20-1	16	TRBJ2-1	CSVRGESGLVDHEQFF	TGCAGTGTTAGAGGGGAGTCGGGACTAGTCGACCATGAGCAGTTCTTC